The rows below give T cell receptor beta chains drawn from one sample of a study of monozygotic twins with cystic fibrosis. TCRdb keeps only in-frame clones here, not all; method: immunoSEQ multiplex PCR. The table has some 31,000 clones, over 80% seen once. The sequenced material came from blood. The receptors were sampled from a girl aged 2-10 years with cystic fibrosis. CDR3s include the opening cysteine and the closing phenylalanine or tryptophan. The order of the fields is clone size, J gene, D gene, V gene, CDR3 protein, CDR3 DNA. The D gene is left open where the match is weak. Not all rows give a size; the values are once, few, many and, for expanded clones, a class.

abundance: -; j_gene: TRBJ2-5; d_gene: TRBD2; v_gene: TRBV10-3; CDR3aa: CAISVGREGRETQYF; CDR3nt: TGTGCCATCAGTGTAGGACGGGAGGGCCGTGAGACCCAGTACTTC
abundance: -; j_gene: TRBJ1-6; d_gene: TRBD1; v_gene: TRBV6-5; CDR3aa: CASSPTTGKNSPLHF; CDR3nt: TGTGCCAGCAGTCCCACGACAGGGAAGAATTCACCCCTCCACTTT
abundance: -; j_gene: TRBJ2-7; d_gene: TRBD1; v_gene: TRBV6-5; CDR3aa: CASSRPGQGTIEQYF; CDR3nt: TGTGCCAGCAGCCGACCGGGACAGGGGACCATCGAGCAGTACTTC
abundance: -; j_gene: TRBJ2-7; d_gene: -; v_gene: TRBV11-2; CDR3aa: CASSLGSSYEQYF; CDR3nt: TGTGCCAGCAGCTTAGGGAGCTCCTACGAGCAGTACTTC
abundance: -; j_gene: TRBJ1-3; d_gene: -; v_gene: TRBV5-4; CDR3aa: CASSISQGLGNTIYF; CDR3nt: TGTGCCAGCAGCATATCTCAGGGCCTTGGAAACACCATATATTTT
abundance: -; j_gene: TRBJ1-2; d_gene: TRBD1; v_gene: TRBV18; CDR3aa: CASSPWDRGLTLSVYGYTF; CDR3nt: TGTGCCAGCTCACCGTGGGACAGGGGGCTTACCCTTTCGGTTTATGGCTACACCTTC
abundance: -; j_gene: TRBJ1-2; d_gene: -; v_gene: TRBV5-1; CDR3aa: CASSLPGATRGYTF; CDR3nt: TGCGCCAGCAGCTTACCCGGGGCGACCCGTGGCTACACCTTC
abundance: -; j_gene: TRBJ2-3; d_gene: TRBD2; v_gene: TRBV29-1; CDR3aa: CSVTGLAGGTDTQYF; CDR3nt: TGCAGCGTTACGGGACTAGCGGGAGGTACAGATACGCAGTATTTT
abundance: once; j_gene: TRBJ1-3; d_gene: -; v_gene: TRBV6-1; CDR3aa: CASSESYIPSGTIYF; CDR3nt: TGTGCCAGCAGTGAATCGTACATTCCCTCCGGCACCATATATTTT
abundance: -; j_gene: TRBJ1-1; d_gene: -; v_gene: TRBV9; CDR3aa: CASSVGRVNTEAFF; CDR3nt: TGTGCCAGCAGCGTAGGCAGGGTGAACACTGAAGCTTTCTTT
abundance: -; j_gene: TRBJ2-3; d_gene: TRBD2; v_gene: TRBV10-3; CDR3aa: CAISDSVAGDSTDTQYF; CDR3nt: TGTGCCATCAGTGACTCCGTAGCGGGAGACAGCACAGATACGCAGTATTTT
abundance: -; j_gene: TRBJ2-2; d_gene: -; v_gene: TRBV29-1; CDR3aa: CSVRPGRSTGELFF; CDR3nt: TGCAGCGTCAGACCGGGACGGAGCACCGGGGAGCTGTTTTTT
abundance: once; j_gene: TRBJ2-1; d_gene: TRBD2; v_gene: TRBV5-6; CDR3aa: CASSLGGRGEQFF; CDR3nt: TGTGCCAGCAGCTTAGGTGGGAGGGGTGAGCAGTTCTTC
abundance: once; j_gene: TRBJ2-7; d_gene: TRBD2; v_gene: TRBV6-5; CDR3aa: CASSYEREIEQYF; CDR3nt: TGTGCCAGCAGTTATGAGCGGGAGATCGAGCAGTACTTC
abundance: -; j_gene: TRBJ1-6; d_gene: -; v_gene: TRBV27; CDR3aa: CASSPKVRNSPLHF; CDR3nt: TGTGCCAGCAGTCCCAAGGTGAGGAATTCACCCCTCCACTTT
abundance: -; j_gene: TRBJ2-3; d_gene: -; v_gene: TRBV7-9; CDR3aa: CASSLATRATDTQYF; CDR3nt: TGTGCCAGCAGCTTAGCTACTAGAGCCACAGATACGCAGTATTTT
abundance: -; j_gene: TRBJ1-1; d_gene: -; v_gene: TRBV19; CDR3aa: CASRGPKDLNTEAFF; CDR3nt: TGTGCCAGTAGGGGACCGAAAGACTTGAACACTGAAGCTTTCTTT
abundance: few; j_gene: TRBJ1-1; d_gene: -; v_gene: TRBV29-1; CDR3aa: CSVATMGAFF; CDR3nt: TGCAGCGTTGCCACGATGGGAGCTTTCTTT
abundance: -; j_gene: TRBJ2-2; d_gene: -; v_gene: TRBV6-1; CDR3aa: CALGRYGINTGELFF; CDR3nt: TGTGCCCTGGGGAGATATGGGATCAACACCGGGGAGCTGTTTTTT
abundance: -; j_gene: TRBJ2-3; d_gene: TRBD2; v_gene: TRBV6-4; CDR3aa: CASSDFQAGTQYF; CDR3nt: TGTGCCAGCAGTGACTTTCAAGCGGGAACGCAGTATTTT
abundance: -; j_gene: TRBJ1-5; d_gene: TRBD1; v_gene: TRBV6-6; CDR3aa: CASRGQLSNQPQHF; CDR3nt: TGTGCCAGCAGGGGACAGCTTAGCAATCAGCCCCAGCATTTT
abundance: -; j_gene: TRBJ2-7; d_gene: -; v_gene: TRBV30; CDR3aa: CAWGGSSSYEQYF; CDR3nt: TGTGCCTGGGGGGGCTCGAGCTCCTACGAGCAGTACTTC
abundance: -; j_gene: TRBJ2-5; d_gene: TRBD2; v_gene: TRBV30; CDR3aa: CAWTSGLPETQYF; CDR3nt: TGTGCCTGGACCTCGGGACTACCAGAGACCCAGTACTTC
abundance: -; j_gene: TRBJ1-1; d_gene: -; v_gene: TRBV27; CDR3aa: CASSSLIGTEAFF; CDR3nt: TGTGCCAGCAGTTCGTTAATCGGGACTGAAGCTTTCTTT
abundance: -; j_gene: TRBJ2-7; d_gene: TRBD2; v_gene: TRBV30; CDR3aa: CAWSVLGTSWYEQYF; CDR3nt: TGTGCCTGGAGTGTACTCGGGACTAGCTGGTACGAGCAGTACTTC
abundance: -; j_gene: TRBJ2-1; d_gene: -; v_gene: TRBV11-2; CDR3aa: CASSLESYEQFF; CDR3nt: TGTGCCAGCAGCTTAGAAAGTTATGAGCAGTTCTTC
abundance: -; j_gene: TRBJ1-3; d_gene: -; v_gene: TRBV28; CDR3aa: CASSLVASGNTIYF; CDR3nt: TGTGCCAGCAGTTTAGTTGCCTCTGGAAACACCATATATTTT
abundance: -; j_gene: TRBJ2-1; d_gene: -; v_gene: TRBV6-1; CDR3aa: CASSEWGAQGLEQFF; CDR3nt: TGTGCCAGCAGTGAATGGGGTGCCCAGGGACTTGAGCAGTTCTTC
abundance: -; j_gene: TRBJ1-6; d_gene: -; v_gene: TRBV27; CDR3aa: CASSFGDPRWSPLHF; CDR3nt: TGTGCCAGCAGTTTTGGGGACCCAAGGTGGTCACCCCTCCACTTT
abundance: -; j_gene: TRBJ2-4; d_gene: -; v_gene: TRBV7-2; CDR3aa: CASSFRLIAKNIQYF; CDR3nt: TGTGCCAGCAGCTTTCGGCTAATAGCCAAAAACATTCAGTACTTC
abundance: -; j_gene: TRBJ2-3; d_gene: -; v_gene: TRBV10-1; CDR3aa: CASSARLADTQYF; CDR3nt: TGCGCCAGCAGTGCACGACTGGCAGATACGCAGTATTTT
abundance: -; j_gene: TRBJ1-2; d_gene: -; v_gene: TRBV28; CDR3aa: CASNSRAPYGYTF; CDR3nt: TGTGCCAGCAACTCACGGGCCCCCTATGGCTACACCTTC